The TCR beta chain described here comes from a study of cytomegalovirus exposure and HLA in healthy donors. Study findings and constraints: Reportedly, TCR beta sequences accurately predicted HLA-A and HLA-B alleles in most subjects.

On this clone: Its cognate antigen is unknown.

This CDR3 comprises 12 residues. Germline V gives CDR1 MNHEY, CDR2 SVGAGI. Trimming removed 0 bases from V and 3 bases from J, with 3 bases in between. Primers for the PCR totalled 60 Vbeta and 13 Jbeta. Study processing details: The authors later counted around 80 million unique TCR beta chains, roughly 10 million of them shared. Assay: immunoSEQ multiplex PCR; the TCRdb copy retains only in-frame clones and omits some. The V and J calls and clone size were taken over from that table, and D and trimming were inferred from the DNA. The data hold around 88,000 clones, with more than 60% observed a single time.

This sequence originates from a man between 50 and 59 years old in good health and CMV-seropositive. Sequencing was done on a sample of PBMCs. The chain carries TRBV6-5 and TRBJ2-7; D gene ambiguous. The CDR3 here is CASSYSRYEQYF. The CDR3 DNA reads TGTGCCAGCAGTTACTCCCGCTACGAGCAGTACTTC.